The clone carrying this T cell receptor beta chain was detected a few times. What it binds is unknown. TCRdb itself ran the 5' RACE reads through MiXCR, one entry per CDR3 protein. The table records about 110,000 distinct CDR3 sequences, about 24% of them present only once. This specimen comes from a study of CD8 T cells in ankylosing spondylitis. Study-level findings and limits: Peripheral blood samples showed relatively rare disease-linked clones, and these clones were CD8+.

The TCR comes from a male donor with ankylosing spondylitis. Sample: synovial fluid, either unsorted or a sorted T cell fraction (not recorded which).

Here the CDR3 reads CSASVNNQPQHF. CDR3 DNA: TGCAGTGCTAGCGTCAATAATCAGCCCCAGCATTTT. J is TRBJ1-5 and V is TRBV20-1; D uncertain. The CDR3 consists of 12 residues. CDR1 is DFQATT, CDR2 SNEGSKA, per germline (reference sequence). The ends were cut back, 3 bases at V and 4 bases at J, with 7 bases in the middle.